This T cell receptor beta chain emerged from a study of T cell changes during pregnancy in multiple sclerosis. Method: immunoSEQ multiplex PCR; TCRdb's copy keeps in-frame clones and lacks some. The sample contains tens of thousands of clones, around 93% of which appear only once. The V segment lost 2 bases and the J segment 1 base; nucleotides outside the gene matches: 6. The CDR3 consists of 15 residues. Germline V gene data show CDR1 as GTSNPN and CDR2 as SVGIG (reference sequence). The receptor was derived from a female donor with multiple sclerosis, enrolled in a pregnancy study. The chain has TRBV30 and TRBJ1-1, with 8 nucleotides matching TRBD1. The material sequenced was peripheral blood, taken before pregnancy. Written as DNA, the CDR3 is TGTGCCTGGAGTCCAATCGACAGGGGGAACACTGAAGCTTTCTTT. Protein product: CAWSPIDRGNTEAFF.